This T cell receptor beta chain was observed in a study of T cells in Graves' hyperthyroidism and ophthalmopathy. Study findings and constraints: A 13 V-J signature model discriminated ophthalmopathy versus stable hyperthyroidism. The model foresaw ophthalmopathy a median 6.5 months prior to onset.

Each 10 ml fresh peripheral blood draw supplied the PBMCs. This clonotype was counted ten times or more. Its antigen remains unidentified. Amplified TCR beta CDR3 regions derived from RNA transcripts. A first-round RT-PCR of the TCR CDR3 used the HTBI primer set. TCRdb processed the multiplex PCR reads anew with MiXCR; each CDR3 protein has one entry. The sample has roughly 510,000 distinct CDR3 sequences, about a fifth seen once. The J segment lost 3 bases and the V segment lost 3 bases, leaving 12 bases of the junction unmatched. The CDR3 totals 19 residues. The chain has TRBV12-3 or TRBV12-4 and TRBJ2-7; 15 bases are shared with TRBD2. This TCR derives from a man aged 18 to 30 with Graves' hyperthyroidism. Material for sequencing was blood. CDR3 region: CASSFPGLAGGLRDYEQYF. The CDR3 nucleotides read TGTGCCAGCAGTTTTCCGGGACTAGCGGGGGGTCTTCGGGACTACGAGCAGTACTTC.